This TCR beta chain was recovered during a study of blood T cells in healthy people across ages. A second PCR of 7 to 11 cycles used a sample-barcoded 5' primer and a J-beta primer mix. With 12 random nucleotides, a template-switch adaptor tagged each individual cDNA molecule. The yield of each sample was at least 2.5 million CDR3-containing paired-end reads. TCRdb passed the 5' RACE reads through MiXCR, listing each CDR3 protein once. Of fewer than 900,000 distinct CDR3 sequences listed, roughly 44% are singletons. For this clonotype: Its antigen is not known.

Study results and limitations: The fall in TCR beta diversity per million T cells was roughly linear with age. The study found more naive CD4+ cells and higher diversity in long-lived than aged donors.

The receptor comes from a woman aged 60-75 years in good health. The specimen sequenced was blood.

CDR3 loop: CASSQGPRGTINEKLFF. DNA of the CDR3: TGTGCCAGCAGCCAAGGCCCTCGGGGGACTATTAATGAAAAACTGTTTTTT. The chain couples TRBV4-2 to TRBJ1-4; TRBD1 is a possible D gene (5 bases). Trimming removed 1 base at V and 4 bases at J, with 16 bases between. Germline V gene data show CDR1 as LGHNA and CDR2 as YNFKEQ. The length of the CDR3 is 17 residues.